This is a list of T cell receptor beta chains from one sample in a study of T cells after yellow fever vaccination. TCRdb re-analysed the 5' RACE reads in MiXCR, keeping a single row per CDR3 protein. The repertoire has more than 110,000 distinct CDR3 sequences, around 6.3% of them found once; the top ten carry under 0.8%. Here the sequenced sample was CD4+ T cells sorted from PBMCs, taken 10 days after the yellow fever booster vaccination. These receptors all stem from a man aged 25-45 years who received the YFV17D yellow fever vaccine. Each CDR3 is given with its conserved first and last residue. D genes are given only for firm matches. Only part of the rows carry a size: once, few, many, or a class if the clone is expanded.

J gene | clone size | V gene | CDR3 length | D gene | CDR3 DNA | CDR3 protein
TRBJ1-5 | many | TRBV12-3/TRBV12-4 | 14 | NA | TGTGCCAGCAGAGAAAGGACTGTCAATCAGCCCCAGCATTTT | CASRERTVNQPQHF
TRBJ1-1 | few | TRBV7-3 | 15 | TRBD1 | TGTGCCAGCAGCTTAACGTGGGACAGAAACACTGAAGCTTTCTTT | CASSLTWDRNTEAFF
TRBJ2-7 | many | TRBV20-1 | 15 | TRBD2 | TGCAGTGCTAGAAAACCGGGACTAGCGGCGTCCGAGCAGTACTTC | CSARKPGLAASEQYF
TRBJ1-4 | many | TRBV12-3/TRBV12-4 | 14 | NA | TGTGCCAGCGCGACCAGGCAGCAGAATGAAAAACTGTTTTTT | CASATRQQNEKLFF
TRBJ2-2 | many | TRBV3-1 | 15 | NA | TGTGCCAGCAGCTCGCGGACTTTGAACACCGGGGAGCTGTTTTTT | CASSSRTLNTGELFF
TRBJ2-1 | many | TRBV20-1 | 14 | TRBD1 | TGCAGTGCTAGTAGGACAGGGGGGGCAAATGAGCAGTTCTTC | CSASRTGGANEQFF
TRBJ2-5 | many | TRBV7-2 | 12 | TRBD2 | TGTGCCAGCACCCCGGGGGGGGAGACCCAGTACTTC | CASTPGGETQYF
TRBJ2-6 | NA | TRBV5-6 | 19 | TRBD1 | TGTGCCAGCAGCTTTAATATCGGACAGGGAATCTCTGGGGCCAACGTCCTGACTTTC | CASSFNIGQGISGANVLTF
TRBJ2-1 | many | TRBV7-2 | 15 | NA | TGTGCCAGCAGCATACGTGGGGATAGCACCAATGAGCAGTTCTTC | CASSIRGDSTNEQFF
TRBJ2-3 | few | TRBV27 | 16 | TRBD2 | TGTGCCAGCAGACCTCCGGGACTAACCAGCACAGATACGCAGTATTTT | CASRPPGLTSTDTQYF
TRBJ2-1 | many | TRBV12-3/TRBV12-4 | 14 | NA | TGTGCCAGCAGTTTACAGGGCCGCTACAATGAGCAGTTCTTC | CASSLQGRYNEQFF
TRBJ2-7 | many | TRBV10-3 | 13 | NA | TGTGCCATCAGCCCAGACAGTTACCACGAGCAGTACTTC | CAISPDSYHEQYF
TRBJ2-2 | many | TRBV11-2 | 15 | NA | TGTGCCAGCAGTATTAGTTTCTCGAACACCGGGGAGCTGTTTTTT | CASSISFSNTGELFF
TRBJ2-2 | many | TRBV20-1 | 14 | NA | TGCAGTGCTTGGTCCCCACTACGGACCGGGGAGCTGTTTTTT | CSAWSPLRTGELFF
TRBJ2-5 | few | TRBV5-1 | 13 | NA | TGCGCCAGCACCTTGGCAGTAGGCGAGACCCAGTACTTC | CASTLAVGETQYF
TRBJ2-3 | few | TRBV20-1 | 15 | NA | TGCAGTGCTAGAGACCCTAGCAAGGGCACAGATACGCAGTATTTT | CSARDPSKGTDTQYF
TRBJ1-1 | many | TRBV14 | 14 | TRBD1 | TGTGCCAGCAGACGGGACAGAATGAACACTGAAGCTTTCTTT | CASRRDRMNTEAFF
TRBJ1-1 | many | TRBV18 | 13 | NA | TGTGCCAGCTCACCCTCAGACGGGCTGTCAGCTTTCTTT | CASSPSDGLSAFF
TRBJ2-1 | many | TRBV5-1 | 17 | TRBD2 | TGCGCCAGCAGCTTGAACTTTGGCGGGAGCTCCTACAATGAGCAGTTCTTC | CASSLNFGGSSYNEQFF
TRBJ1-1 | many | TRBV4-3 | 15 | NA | TGCGCCAGCAGCCAAGACAGAATGGGTCTCACTGAAGCTTTCTTT | CASSQDRMGLTEAFF
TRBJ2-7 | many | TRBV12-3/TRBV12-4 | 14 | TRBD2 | TGTGCCAGCAGTTTCGGACTAGGGGCTCGGGAGCAGTACTTC | CASSFGLGAREQYF
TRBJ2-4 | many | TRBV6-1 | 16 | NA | TGTGCCAGCAGCCCCGGGCTAGCGCTAGCCAAAAACATTCAGTACTTC | CASSPGLALAKNIQYF
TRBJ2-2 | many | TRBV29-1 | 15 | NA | TGCAGCGTGGCAGGACCGGGGACGAACACCGGGGAGCTGTTTTTT | CSVAGPGTNTGELFF
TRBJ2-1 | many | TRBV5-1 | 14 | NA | TGCGCCAGCAGCGACTTAGGGACCTACAATGAGCAGTTCTTC | CASSDLGTYNEQFF
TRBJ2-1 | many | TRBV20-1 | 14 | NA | TGCAGTGCTAAAGGACCGAGCTCCTACAATGAGCAGTTCTTC | CSAKGPSSYNEQFF
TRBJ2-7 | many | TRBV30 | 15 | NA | TGTGCCTGGAGGAGACTACCTTGGGGGGAGTACGAGCAGTACTTC | CAWRRLPWGEYEQYF
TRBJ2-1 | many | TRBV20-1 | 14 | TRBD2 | TGCAGTGCCCAGGGACTAGCGGGGTACAATGAGCAGTTCTTC | CSAQGLAGYNEQFF
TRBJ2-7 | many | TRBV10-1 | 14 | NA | TGCGCCAGCAGTGATGGAGGGGGCTCCTACGAGCAGTACTTC | CASSDGGGSYEQYF
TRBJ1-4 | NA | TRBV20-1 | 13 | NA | TGCAGTGCTAGTAGTCTGTGGGATGAAAAACTGTTTTTT | CSASSLWDEKLFF
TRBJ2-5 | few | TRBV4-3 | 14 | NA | TGCGCCAGCAGCCAAGTACCTTCGGCGGGGACCCAGTACTTC | CASSQVPSAGTQYF
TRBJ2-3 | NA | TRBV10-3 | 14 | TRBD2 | TGTGCCACCGCCAGCGGGATTAACACAGATACGCAGTATTTT | CATASGINTDTQYF
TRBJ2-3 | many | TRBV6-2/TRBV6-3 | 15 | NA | TGTGCCAGCAGACACACAAGCGGGCTGTCTAATACGCAGTATTTT | CASRHTSGLSNTQYF
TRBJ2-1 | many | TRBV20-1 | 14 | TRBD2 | TGCAGTGCTAGATCGACTAGCGGGAGCCCTGAGCAGTTCTTC | CSARSTSGSPEQFF
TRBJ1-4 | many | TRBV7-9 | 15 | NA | TGTGCCAGCAGCTTGGATCAGACGCTTAATGAAAAACTGTTTTTT | CASSLDQTLNEKLFF
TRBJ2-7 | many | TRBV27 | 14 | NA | TGTGCCAGCAGGCTCAACAGGGAAGGCTACGAGCAGTACTTC | CASRLNREGYEQYF
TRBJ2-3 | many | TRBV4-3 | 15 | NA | TGCGCCAGCAGCACAGGCAGGGGCGCCACAGATACGCAGTATTTT | CASSTGRGATDTQYF
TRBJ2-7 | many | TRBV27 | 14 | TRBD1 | TGTGCCAGCAGTCAGACAGGGCCTCCCTACGAGCAGTACTTC | CASSQTGPPYEQYF
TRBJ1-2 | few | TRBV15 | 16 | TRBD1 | TGTGCCACCAGCAGAGTATTGAAAACAGGGGGCCTCGGCTACACCTTC | CATSRVLKTGGLGYTF
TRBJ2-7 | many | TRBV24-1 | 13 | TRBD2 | TGTGCCACCAGGGCTAGCGGATCCTACGAGCAGTACTTC | CATRASGSYEQYF
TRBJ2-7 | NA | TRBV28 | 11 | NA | TGTGCCAGCAGTTTCCGACAGGAGCAGTACTTC | CASSFRQEQYF
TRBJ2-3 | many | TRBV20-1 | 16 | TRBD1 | TGCAGTGCTAGCCCGGGACAGCCACACCGCACAGATACGCAGTATTTT | CSASPGQPHRTDTQYF
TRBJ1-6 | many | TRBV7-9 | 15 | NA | TGTGCCAGCAGCTTGGGTCTCGGGGTGGGATCACCCCTCCACTTT | CASSLGLGVGSPLHF
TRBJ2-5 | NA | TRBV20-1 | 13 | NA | TGCAGTGCTGGTCCAGGGGCATCGAAGACCCAGTACTTC | CSAGPGASKTQYF
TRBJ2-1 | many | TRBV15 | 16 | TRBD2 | TGTGCCACCAGCAGCCACCCGGGACTAGCGGGAGCTGAGCAGTTCTTC | CATSSHPGLAGAEQFF
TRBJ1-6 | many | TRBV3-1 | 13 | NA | TGTGCCAGCACCCAAGTGGTAGGATCACCCCTCCACTTT | CASTQVVGSPLHF
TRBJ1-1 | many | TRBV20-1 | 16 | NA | TGCAGTGCTAGAGACACCCTCGGCAGCATGAACACTGAAGCTTTCTTT | CSARDTLGSMNTEAFF
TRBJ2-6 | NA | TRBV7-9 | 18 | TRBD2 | TGTGCCAGCAGCTTAGGGGGAGGGGCGAGGTCTGGGGCCAACGTCCTGACTTTC | CASSLGGGARSGANVLTF
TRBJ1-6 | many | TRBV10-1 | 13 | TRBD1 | TGCGCCAGCAGTGGGACAGGGGGCGAACCCCTCCACTTT | CASSGTGGEPLHF
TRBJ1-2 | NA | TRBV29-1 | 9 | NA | TGCAGCGTGAGTGATGGCTACACCTTC | CSVSDGYTF
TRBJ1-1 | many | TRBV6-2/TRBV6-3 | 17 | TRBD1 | TGTGCCAGCAGTCGTCCGGGACAGGGGGGCCTGAACACTGAAGCTTTCTTT | CASSRPGQGGLNTEAFF
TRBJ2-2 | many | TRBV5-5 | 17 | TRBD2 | TGTGCCAGCAGCTCTAGGACTAGCGGGAGGGACACCGGGGAGCTGTTTTTT | CASSSRTSGRDTGELFF
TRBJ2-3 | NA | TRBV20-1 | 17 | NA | TGCAGTGCTATTCATCGCCCCCCCTTGGGAGTCACAGATACGCAGTATTTT | CSAIHRPPLGVTDTQYF
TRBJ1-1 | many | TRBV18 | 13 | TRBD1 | TGTGCCAGCTCAATGGACAGGGCCACTGAAGCTTTCTTT | CASSMDRATEAFF
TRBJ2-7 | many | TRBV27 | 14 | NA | TGTGCCAGCAGTTTGTCGGGGGCGTTCTTAGGGCAGTACTTC | CASSLSGAFLGQYF
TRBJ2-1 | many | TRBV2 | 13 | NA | TGTGCCAGCAGTGTAATGGGGGAAAATGAGCAGTTCTTC | CASSVMGENEQFF
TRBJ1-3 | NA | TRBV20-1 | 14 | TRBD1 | TGCAGTGTACGGCGACAGGGCGCTGGAAACACCATATATTTT | CSVRRQGAGNTIYF
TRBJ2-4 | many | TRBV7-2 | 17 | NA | TGTGCCAGCAGCTTAGTTTCAGGGATAGGAGCCAAAAACATTCAGTACTTC | CASSLVSGIGAKNIQYF
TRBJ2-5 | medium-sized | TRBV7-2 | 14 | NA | TGTGCCAGCAGTTTCTCGACCGGCCAAGAGACCCAGTACTTC | CASSFSTGQETQYF
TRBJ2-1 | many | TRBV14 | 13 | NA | TGTGCCAGCAGCCAGGCCCCTTCCAATGAGCAGTTCTTC | CASSQAPSNEQFF
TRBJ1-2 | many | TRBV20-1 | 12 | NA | TGCAGTGCTCGCGCAATCTGGTATGGCTACACCTTC | CSARAIWYGYTF